A single T cell receptor (beta chain) is shown here with its context. CDR3 length: 14 amino acids. The V segment lost 2 bases and the J segment 7 bases; nucleotides outside the gene matches: 5. Germline V gives CDR1 SGHTA, CDR2 FQGNSA. The data stem from a study of blood T cell repertoires in COVID-19. TCRdb's table, derived via immunoSEQ multiplex PCR, lists solely in-frame clones and lacks some. This sample has 250,000 or so clones, with roughly 87% found just once. The chain uses TRBV7-2 and TRBJ2-1; the match to TRBD2 covers 7 bases. The specimen was PBMCs or T cells enriched from blood (not recorded which). The sequence was collected from a woman aged 30 to 39 with acute COVID-19. The CDR3 nucleotides read TGTGCCAGCAGCTTACAGAACGGGGGGAATGAGCAGTTCTTC. Its translation: CASSLQNGGNEQFF.